A single sample gave rise to the 21 T cell receptor beta chains below, sequenced in a study of CD8 T cells in ankylosing spondylitis. Overall study results and limits: Blood of patients with ankylosing spondylitis appeared to be characterized by a TCR beta motif of eight highly homologous variants.

TCRdb processed the 5' RACE reads anew with MiXCR; each CDR3 protein has one entry. This table has 750,000 to 850,000 distinct CDR3 sequences, 10% to 15% appearing once. These receptors have no known antigen. The sequenced sample was blood, either unsorted or a sorted T cell fraction (not recorded which). The receptors were sampled from a male donor with ankylosing spondylitis.

This clonotype was observed many times. The chain joins TRBV7-2 to TRBJ2-3; tentative D call: TRBD1 (6 bases). The V gene lost 3 bases and the J gene lost 3 bases, with 16 bases spanning the gap. Germline V gene lookup returns CDR1 SGHTA and CDR2 FQGNSA. The length of the CDR3 is 16 residues. The CDR3 spells CASSLHRASRTDTQYF. The CDR3 DNA reads as TGTGCCAGCAGCTTGCACAGGGCGAGCAGAACAGATACGCAGTATTTT.

The rearrangement links TRBV5-1 to TRBJ1-1, with D uncertain. The CDR3 is 13 amino acids. Trimming shortened V by 1 base and J by 6 bases, and 10 bases separated the two germline ends. Germline V lookup: CDR1 SGHRS, CDR2 YFSETQ. For the CDR3, the DNA is TGCGCCAGCAGCTTGTCCGTTGCCGCTGAAGCTTTCTTT. The encoded protein is CASSLSVAAEAFF.

This clonotype was observed many times. This rearrangement joins TRBV27 to TRBJ2-1; D perhaps matches TRBD2 (5 bases). This CDR3 comprises 15 residues. The V and J ends lost 4 bases and 3 bases respectively, with 13 bases between them. CDR1 is MNHEY and CDR2 is SMNVEV in the germline V gene (reference sequence). In DNA, the CDR3 is TGTGCCAGCAGTTCCGGACTGGACCGCTACAATGAGCAGTTCTTC. Amino acids: CASSSGLDRYNEQFF.

This chain links TRBV9 with TRBJ2-7, with 9 nucleotides matching TRBD1. V gave up 3 bases and J gave up 1 base; unmatched junction bases: 5. The CDR3 is 15 amino acids. CDR1 SGDLS and CDR2 YYNGEE come from the germline V gene. CDR3 loop: CASSAGTGSSYEQYF. CDR3 nucleotide sequence: TGTGCCAGCAGCGCCGGGACAGGGTCATCCTACGAGCAGTACTTC.

This chain uses TRBV11-1 with TRBJ1-2; D remains unclear. The CDR3 is made up of 13 amino acids. Germline V lookup: CDR1 SGHAT, CDR2 FQDESV (reference sequence). The germline V and J ends were trimmed by 5 bases and 5 bases, with 12 bases remaining between them. CDR3 bases: TGTGCCAGCAGCCCGATAGCGGGATATGGCTACACCTTC. Its translation is CASSPIAGYGYTF.

This clonotype was seen only a few times. V and J are TRBV21-1 and TRBJ2-1; the table names TRBD2, a call not compared with the DNA. TRBV21-1 constitutes a pseudogene. This CDR3 spans 14 amino acids. The CDR3 here is CASSTEREGDEQFF. DNA for the CDR3: TGTGCCAGCAGCACTGAGAGGGAGGGGGATGAGCAGTTCTTC.

This clonotype has more than one count but fewer than ten. The chain is built from TRBV5-1 and TRBJ2-1, with TRBD2 matching 13 bases. Germline CDR1 reads SGHRS; CDR2 reads YFSETQ. This CDR3 comprises 15 residues. V lost 6 bases to trimming and J lost 7 bases; unmatched junction nucleotides: 7. The CDR3 DNA reads TGCGCCAGCACACAGGGGGGACTAGCGGGAAATGAGCAGTTCTTC. Protein: CASTQGGLAGNEQFF. Using reference TRBV5-1 and TRBJ2-1 for the parts outside the CDR3, the full variable domain is KAGVTQTPRYLIKTRGQQVTLSCSPISGHRSVSWYQQTPGQGLQFLFEYFSETQRNKGNFPGRFSGRQFSNSRSEMNVSTLELGDSALYLCASTQGGLAGNEQFFGPGTRLTVL.

This clonotype was counted a few times. The rearrangement joins TRBV5-1 to TRBJ2-1, with D maybe TRBD1 (6 bases). The germline V gene has CDR1 SGHRS and CDR2 YFSETQ. Trimming left V 0 bases short and J 2 bases short, with 9 bases between. The CDR3 extends over 15 amino acids. This CDR3 reads CASSLEDSPYNEQFF. DNA for the CDR3: TGCGCCAGCAGCTTGGAGGACAGCCCCTACAATGAGCAGTTCTTC.

In its sample, this clonotype was seen a few times. The V and J genes are TRBV5-6 and TRBJ1-1; D is perhaps TRBD1 (6 bases). Germline CDR1 is SGHDT and CDR2 is YYEEEE. Deletions cut 6 bases from V and 7 bases from J, with 16 bases between. CDR3 length: 13 residues. CDR3 in amino acids: CASITRGLDEAFF. The CDR3 DNA sequence: TGTGCCAGCATCACCAGGGGCCTCGATGAAGCTTTCTTT.

This clonotype was recorded many times. The rearrangement links TRBV29-1 to TRBJ2-7; the D call may be TRBD1 or TRBD2 (6 bases each). V lost 7 bases to trimming and J lost 5 bases, with 12 bases between them. Germline-derived CDR1 and CDR2 are SQVTM and ANQGSEA. The CDR3 length is 11 residues. The DNA of the CDR3 is TGCAGCGGGAGGGGGGCCAACGAGCAGTACTTC. This codes for CSGRGANEQYF.

J is TRBJ2-1 and V is TRBV2; D may be TRBD2 (5 bases). Between the trimmed V and J ends, which lost 4 bases and 6 bases, there was a span of 16 bases. Germline assignment: CDR1 SNHLY and CDR2 FYNNEI. This CDR3 is 15 amino acids long. Here the CDR3 reads CASSAQLHLANEQFF. For the CDR3, the DNA is TGTGCCAGCAGTGCTCAGTTACACCTAGCCAATGAGCAGTTCTTC.

The genes are TRBV5-1 and TRBJ2-3; 8 positions agree with TRBD2. V was pared by 5 bases and J by 2 bases, with 7 bases of the junction left unmatched. Per germline, CDR1 SGHRS and CDR2 YFSETQ. The CDR3 has 15 amino acids. CDR3 sequence (DNA): TGCGCCAGCAGGCTCAAGCGGGAGTTCACAGATACGCAGTATTTT. It encodes CASRLKREFTDTQYF.

The chain recombines TRBV5-6 with TRBJ1-5; D gene ambiguous. The CDR3 contains 14 residues. Per germline, CDR1 SGHDT and CDR2 YYEEEE. V was clipped by 4 bases and J by 5 bases, with 13 bases between them. The CDR3 bases are TGTGCCAGCAGCGGCAAGCCCACCGATCAGCCCCAGCATTTT. It yields the protein CASSGKPTDQPQHF.

This clonotype has just a few counts. V usage is TRBV4-3 and J usage is TRBJ2-4, with D tentatively TRBD2 (5 bases). V dropped 1 base and J dropped 0 bases, with 10 bases sitting between them. Germline V gene data show CDR1 as LGHNA and CDR2 as YSLEER. The CDR3 totals 16 residues. This CDR3 is CASSQGGSLAKNIQYF. In DNA, the CDR3 is TGCGCCAGCAGCCAAGGAGGGAGCCTAGCCAAAAACATTCAGTACTTC.

This clonotype was found a few times. The rearrangement joins TRBV2 to TRBJ2-1; 7 bases agree with TRBD1. The CDR3 has 13 residues. The germline gives CDR1 SNHLY, CDR2 FYNNEI. V shed 6 bases and J 9 bases; nucleotides not matched to a gene: 8. Here the CDR3 reads CASREQGLGEQFF. CDR3 nucleotides: TGTGCCAGCAGGGAACAGGGGCTTGGTGAGCAGTTCTTC.

The chain joins TRBV28 to TRBJ1-1, with no clear D. The CDR3 sequence is 17 residues long. V was shortened by 6 bases and J by 0 bases, with 20 bases between the two germline ends. The germline V gene encodes CDR1 MDHEN and CDR2 SYDVKM. The CDR3 coding sequence is TGTGCCAGCAGCTACACCCTCCGGGGAGCGATGAACACTGAAGCTTTCTTT. Translating gives CASSYTLRGAMNTEAFF.

This clonotype was recorded a few times. The chain combines TRBV7-2 with TRBJ1-6; a weak D match, TRBD1 (5 bases). The CDR3 has 15 residues. Germline CDR1 reads SGHTA; CDR2 reads FQGNSA. The V gene lost 1 base and the J gene lost 9 bases, with 13 bases spanning the gap. The CDR3 reads CASSLVQGSISPLHF. The CDR3 DNA sequence: TGTGCCAGCAGCTTAGTCCAGGGCAGCATTTCACCCCTCCACTTT.

The chain couples TRBV28 to TRBJ2-7, with 9 bases lining up with TRBD1. J was trimmed by 0 bases and V by 5 bases; bases with no gene match: 5. Germline V gene data show CDR1 as MDHEN and CDR2 as SYDVKM. The CDR3 totals 15 residues. The CDR3 is CASSVRDRDSYEQYF. DNA for the CDR3: TGTGCCAGCAGTGTCCGGGACAGGGACTCCTACGAGCAGTACTTC. Looking up the rest from reference TRBV28 and TRBJ2-7 gives the full variable domain: DVKVTQSSRYLVKRTGEKVFLECVQDMDHENMFWYRQDPGLGLRLIYFSYDVKMKEKGDIPEGYSVSREKKERFSLILESASTNQTSMYLCASSVRDRDSYEQYFGPGTRLTVT.

This clonotype was detected many times. The CDR3 DNA follows: TGCAGTGCAAGACTAGGGCGGGAGACCCAGTACTTC. As protein: CSARLGRETQYF. The V and J genes are TRBV20-1 and TRBJ2-5; D perhaps matches TRBD2 (6 bases). Germline V gives CDR1 DFQATT, CDR2 SNEGSKA (reference sequence). Trimming left V 6 bases short and J 5 bases short, with 13 bases between. This CDR3 is 12 amino acids long.

The rearrangement joins TRBV6-5 to TRBJ1-3; D possibly corresponds to TRBD1 (5 bases). The CDR3 loop spans 14 amino acids. Germline V gene lookup returns CDR1 MNHEY and CDR2 SVGAGI. V lost 2 bases, J lost 8 bases, and 13 bases lay in between. The CDR3 nucleotides read TGTGCCAGCAGTTACCGGACACGGGGGGACACCATATATTTT. Translation: CASSYRTRGDTIYF.

This clonotype occurred a few times. The CDR3: CSARRGSGGRTDTQYF. For the CDR3, the DNA is TGCAGTGCTAGACGGGGGAGTGGGGGCCGCACAGATACGCAGTATTTT. The rearrangement joins TRBV20-1 to TRBJ2-3; TRBD1 or TRBD2 may be the D gene (6 bases each). V was trimmed by 2 bases and J by 1 base, leaving 16 bases between them. Germline lookup yields CDR1 DFQATT and CDR2 SNEGSKA (reference sequence). The CDR3 spans 16 residues.